This TCR beta chain comes out of a study of T cells in Graves' hyperthyroidism and ophthalmopathy. This clonotype was counted between two and nine times. Amplification yielded TCR beta CDR3 regions, with RNA transcripts as the source. The HTBI primer set drove a first-round RT-PCR of the TCR CDR3. TCRdb ran MiXCR on the multiplex PCR reads and lists one entry per CDR3 protein. Among a few hundred thousand distinct CDR3 sequences listed, less than 20% were seen once. Germline CDR1 and CDR2: SGHDN and FVKESK. Losses at the gene ends were 3 bases for V and 1 base for J; bases not matched to a gene: 6. CDR3 length: 16 amino acids. Exclusions: uncontrolled infection, other autoimmune disease, pregnancy, lactation. Initially, at the first diagnosis of hyperthyroidism and before any ophthalmopathy symptoms, blood was sampled.

This receptor was taken from a woman aged 18-29 years with Graves' hyperthyroidism that later progressed to Graves' ophthalmopathy. The sequenced material came from blood. The chain is built from TRBV14 and TRBJ1-1; 9 positions match TRBD1. Written as DNA, the CDR3 is TGTGCCAGCAGCCAGCCGGGACAGGGACCGAACACTGAAGCTTTCTTT. The encoded protein is CASSQPGQGPNTEAFF.